The present TCR beta chain was sequenced within a study of cytotoxic CD8 clonotypes in ibrutinib-treated CLL. Study-level findings and limits: An increase in clonality occurred at ibrutinib response, followed by a return toward baseline at progression.

Trimming took off 7 bases at V and 0 bases at J, with 8 bases between the two ends. The CDR3 is made up of 14 amino acids. Per the germline V gene, CDR1 is SGDLS and CDR2 is YYNGEE. As concerns this clone: What it recognizes is unknown.

Cryopreserved PBMCs supplied about 2 micrograms of genomic DNA for TCR beta libraries. Sequenced by immunoSEQ multiplex PCR; TCRdb stores in-frame clones only, minus some. Of about 30,000 clones in the sample, approximately 62% were seen once. The J gene is TRBJ2-6, the V gene TRBV9; D gene unclear. The sequence came from a human donor with chronic lymphocytic leukemia. The source material was PBMCs, sampled before ibrutinib treatment. The CDR3 protein is CASAVSSGANVLTF. CDR3 DNA: TGTGCCAGCGCCGTTTCCTCTGGGGCCAACGTCCTGACTTTC.